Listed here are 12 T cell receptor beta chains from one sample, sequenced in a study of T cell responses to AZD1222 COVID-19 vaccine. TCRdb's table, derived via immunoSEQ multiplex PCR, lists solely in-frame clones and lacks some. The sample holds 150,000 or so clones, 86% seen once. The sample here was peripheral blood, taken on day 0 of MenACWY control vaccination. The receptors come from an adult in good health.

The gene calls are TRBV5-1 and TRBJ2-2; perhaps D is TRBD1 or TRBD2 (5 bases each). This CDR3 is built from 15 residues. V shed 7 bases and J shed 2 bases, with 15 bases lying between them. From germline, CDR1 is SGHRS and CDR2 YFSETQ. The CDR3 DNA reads TGCGCCAGCTCCACGGGGCGTTACAACACCGGGGAGCTGTTTTTT. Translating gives CASSTGRYNTGELFF.

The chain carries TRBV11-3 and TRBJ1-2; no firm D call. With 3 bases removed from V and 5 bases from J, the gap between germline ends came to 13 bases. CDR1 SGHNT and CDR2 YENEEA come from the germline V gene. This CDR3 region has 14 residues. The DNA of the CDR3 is TGTGCCAGCAGCTTTTCCAGGATGACATATGGCTACACCTTC. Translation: CASSFSRMTYGYTF.

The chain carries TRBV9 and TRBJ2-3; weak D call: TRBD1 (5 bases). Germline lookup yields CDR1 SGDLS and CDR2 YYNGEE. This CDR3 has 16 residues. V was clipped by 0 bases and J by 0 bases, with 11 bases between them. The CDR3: CASSVGNRPSTDTQYF. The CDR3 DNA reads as TGTGCCAGCAGCGTAGGAAACAGGCCGAGCACAGATACGCAGTATTTT.

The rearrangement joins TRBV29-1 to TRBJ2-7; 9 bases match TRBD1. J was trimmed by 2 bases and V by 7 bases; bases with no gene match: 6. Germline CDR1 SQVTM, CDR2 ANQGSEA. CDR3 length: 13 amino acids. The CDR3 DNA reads TGCAGCGCTGGGACAGGGCCGGCCTACGAGCAGTACTTC. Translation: CSAGTGPAYEQYF.

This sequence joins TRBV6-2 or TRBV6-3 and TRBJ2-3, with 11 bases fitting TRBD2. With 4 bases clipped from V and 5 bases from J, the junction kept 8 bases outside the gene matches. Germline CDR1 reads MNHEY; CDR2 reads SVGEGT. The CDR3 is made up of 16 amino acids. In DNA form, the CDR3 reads TGTGCCAGCAGTTTATTAGCGGGGGGGCCCGGAGATACGCAGTATTTT. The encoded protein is CASSLLAGGPGDTQYF.

The CDR3 region is CATSRNGQGEKLFF. DNA of the CDR3: TGTGCCACCAGCAGAAATGGACAGGGAGAAAAACTGTTTTTT. The chain combines TRBV15 with TRBJ1-4; the match to TRBD1 covers 8 bases. This CDR3 has 14 residues. After removal of 2 bases from V and 8 bases from J, the junction contained 4 bases not matched to a gene. Germline V gene sequence: CDR1 LNHNV, CDR2 YYDKDF (reference sequence).

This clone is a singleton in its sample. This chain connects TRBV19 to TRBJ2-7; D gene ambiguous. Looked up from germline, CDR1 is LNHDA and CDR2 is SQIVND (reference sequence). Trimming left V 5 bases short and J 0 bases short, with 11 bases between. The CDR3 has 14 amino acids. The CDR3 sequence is CASSCLESSYEQYV. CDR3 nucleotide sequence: TGTGCCAGTAGTTGCTTGGAGAGCTCCTACGAGCAGTACGTC.

This chain's CDR3 is CSVARVAGELFF. The CDR3 coding sequence is TGCAGCGTTGCCAGGGTGGCCGGGGAGCTGTTTTTT. The rearrangement uses TRBV29-1 and TRBJ2-2, with a weak D call TRBD1 (5 bases). The CDR3 covers 12 residues. Trimming left V 4 bases short and J 6 bases short, with 9 bases between. Germline CDR1 is SQVTM and CDR2 is ANQGSEA.

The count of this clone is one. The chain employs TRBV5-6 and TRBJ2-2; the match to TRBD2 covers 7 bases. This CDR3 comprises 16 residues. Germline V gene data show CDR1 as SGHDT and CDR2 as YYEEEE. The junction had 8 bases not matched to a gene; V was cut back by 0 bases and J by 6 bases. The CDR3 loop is CASSLAPSGLPGELFF. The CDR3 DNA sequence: TGTGCCAGCAGCTTGGCGCCTAGCGGACTCCCCGGGGAGCTGTTTTTT.

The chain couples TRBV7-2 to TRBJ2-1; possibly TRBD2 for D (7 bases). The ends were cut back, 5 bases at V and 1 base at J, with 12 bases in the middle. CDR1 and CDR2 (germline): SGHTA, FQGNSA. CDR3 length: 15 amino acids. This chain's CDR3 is CASSLRGGSYNEQFF. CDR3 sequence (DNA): TGTGCCAGCAGCCTTAGGGGGGGGTCCTACAATGAGCAGTTCTTC.

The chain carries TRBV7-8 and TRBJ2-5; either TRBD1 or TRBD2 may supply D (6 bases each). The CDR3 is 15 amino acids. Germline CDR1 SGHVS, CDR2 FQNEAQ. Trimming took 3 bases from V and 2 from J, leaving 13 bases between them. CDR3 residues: CASSFGGLQQETQYF. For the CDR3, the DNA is TGTGCCAGCAGCTTTGGGGGGCTACAACAAGAGACCCAGTACTTC.

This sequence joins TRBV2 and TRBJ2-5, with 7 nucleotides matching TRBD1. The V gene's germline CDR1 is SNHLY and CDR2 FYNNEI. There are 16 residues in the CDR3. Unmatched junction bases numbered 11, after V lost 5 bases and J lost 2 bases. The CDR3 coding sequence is TGTGCCAGCAGTCCGTGGGACAGCAAAGAACAAGAGACCCAGTACTTC. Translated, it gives CASSPWDSKEQETQYF.